This T cell receptor beta chain came from a study of T cells after yellow fever vaccination. Study conclusions and caveats: Few clonotypes appeared in both CD4 and CD8 compartments. Subsequent booster samples again held most clones from primary vaccination (around 96% CD4, about 86% CD8). Researchers report a weaker secondary response that nonetheless peaked faster, day 5 versus 15.

Germline V gene data show CDR1 as SGHTA and CDR2 as FQGNSA. The ends were cut back, 5 bases at V and 11 bases at J, with 10 bases in the middle. This CDR3 spans 12 amino acids. This clonotype showed up just a few times. Its antigen remains unidentified. A universal primer site and UMIs were added as TCR cDNA was made by 5'RACE template switching. Each CDR3 protein gets one entry after TCRdb re-called the 5' RACE reads with MiXCR. The sample holds 250,000 to 300,000 distinct CDR3 sequences, roughly 9% seen once. The sequence derives from a man aged 18 to 30 who received the YFV17D yellow fever vaccine. Here the sequenced sample was CD4+ T cells sorted from PBMCs, taken 5 days after the yellow fever booster vaccination. This chain joins TRBV7-2 and TRBJ1-6; no reliable D call. The CDR3 region has the DNA TGTGCCAGCAGCCAAAGCTCCCCACCCCTCCACTTT. It translates to CASSQSSPPLHF.